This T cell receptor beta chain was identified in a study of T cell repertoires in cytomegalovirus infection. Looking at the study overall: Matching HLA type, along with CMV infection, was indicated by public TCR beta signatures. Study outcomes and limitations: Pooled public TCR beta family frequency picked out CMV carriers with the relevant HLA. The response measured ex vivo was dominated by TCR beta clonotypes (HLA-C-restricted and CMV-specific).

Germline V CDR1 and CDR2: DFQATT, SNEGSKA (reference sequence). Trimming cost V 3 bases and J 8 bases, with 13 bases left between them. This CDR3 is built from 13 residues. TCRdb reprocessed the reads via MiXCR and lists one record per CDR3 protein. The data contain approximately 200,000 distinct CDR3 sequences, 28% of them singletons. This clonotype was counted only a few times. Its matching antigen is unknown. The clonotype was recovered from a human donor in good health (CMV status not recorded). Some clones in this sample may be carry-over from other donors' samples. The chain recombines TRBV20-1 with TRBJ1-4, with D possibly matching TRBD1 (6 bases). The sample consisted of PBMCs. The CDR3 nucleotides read TGCAGTGCTAGGAGGGGGGCACGGGAAAAACTGTTTTTT. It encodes CSARRGAREKLFF.